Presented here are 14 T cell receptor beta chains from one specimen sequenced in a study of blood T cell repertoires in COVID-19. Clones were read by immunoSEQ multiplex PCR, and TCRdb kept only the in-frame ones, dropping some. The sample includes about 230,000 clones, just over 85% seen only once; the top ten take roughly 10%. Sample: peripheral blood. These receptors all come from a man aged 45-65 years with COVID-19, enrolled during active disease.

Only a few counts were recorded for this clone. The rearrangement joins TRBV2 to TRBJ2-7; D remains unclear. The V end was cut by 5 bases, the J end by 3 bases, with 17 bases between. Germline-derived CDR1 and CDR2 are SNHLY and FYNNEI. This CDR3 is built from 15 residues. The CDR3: CASSSLEDLNYEQYF. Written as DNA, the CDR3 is TGTGCCAGCAGTTCGCTAGAAGACCTGAACTACGAGCAGTACTTC.

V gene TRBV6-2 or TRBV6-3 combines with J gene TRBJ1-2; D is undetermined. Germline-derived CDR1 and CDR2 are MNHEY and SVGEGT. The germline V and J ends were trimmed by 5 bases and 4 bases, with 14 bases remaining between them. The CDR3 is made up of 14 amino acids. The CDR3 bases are TGTGCCAGCAGTCCCGCAGGATCTTTCTATGGCTACACCTTC. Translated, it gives CASSPAGSFYGYTF.

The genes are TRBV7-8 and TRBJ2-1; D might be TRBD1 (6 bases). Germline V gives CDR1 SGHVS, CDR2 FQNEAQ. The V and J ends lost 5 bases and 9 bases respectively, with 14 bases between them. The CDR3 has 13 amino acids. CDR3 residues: CASSNTGNLEQFF. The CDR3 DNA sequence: TGTGCCAGCAGCAATACAGGGAATCTTGAGCAGTTCTTC.

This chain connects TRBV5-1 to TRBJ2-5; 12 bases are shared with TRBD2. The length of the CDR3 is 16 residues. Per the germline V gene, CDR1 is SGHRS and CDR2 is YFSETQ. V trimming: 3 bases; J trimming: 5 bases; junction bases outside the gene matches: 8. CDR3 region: CASSSATSGRGETQYF. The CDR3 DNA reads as TGCGCCAGCAGCTCTGCGACTAGCGGGAGAGGGGAGACCCAGTACTTC.

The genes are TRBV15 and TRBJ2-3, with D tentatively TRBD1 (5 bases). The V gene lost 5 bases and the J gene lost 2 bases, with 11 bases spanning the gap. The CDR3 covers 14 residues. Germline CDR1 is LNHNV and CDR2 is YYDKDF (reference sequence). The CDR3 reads CATSSPGITDTQYF. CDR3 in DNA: TGTGCCACCAGCTCCCCAGGGATCACAGATACGCAGTATTTT.

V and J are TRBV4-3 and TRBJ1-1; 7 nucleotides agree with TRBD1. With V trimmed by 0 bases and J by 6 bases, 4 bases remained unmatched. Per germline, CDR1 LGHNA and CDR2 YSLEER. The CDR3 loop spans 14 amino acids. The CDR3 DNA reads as TGCGCCAGCAGCCAAGAACAGGGGAAGGCTGAAGCTTTCTTT. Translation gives CASSQEQGKAEAFF.

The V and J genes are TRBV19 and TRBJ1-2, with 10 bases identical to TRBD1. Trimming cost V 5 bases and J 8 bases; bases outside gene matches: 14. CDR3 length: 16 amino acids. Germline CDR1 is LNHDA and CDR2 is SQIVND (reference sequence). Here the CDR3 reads CASSLRTGGRSGGYTF. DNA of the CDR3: TGTGCCAGTAGTCTGCGGACAGGGGGGAGATCGGGCGGCTACACCTTC.

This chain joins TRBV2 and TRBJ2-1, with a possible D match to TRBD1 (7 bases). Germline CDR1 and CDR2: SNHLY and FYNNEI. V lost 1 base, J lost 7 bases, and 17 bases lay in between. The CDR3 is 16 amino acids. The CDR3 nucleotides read TGTGCCAGCAGTGAAGAACCAGGGGGGATGCGGAATGAGCAGTTCTTC. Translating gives CASSEEPGGMRNEQFF.

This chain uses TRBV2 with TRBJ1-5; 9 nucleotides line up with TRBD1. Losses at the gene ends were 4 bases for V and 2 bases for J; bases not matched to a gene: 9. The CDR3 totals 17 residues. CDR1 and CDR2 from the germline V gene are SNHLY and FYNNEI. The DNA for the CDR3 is TGTGCCAGCAGTGCCAAGAAACAGGGGGCAGGCAATCAGCCCCAGCATTTT. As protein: CASSAKKQGAGNQPQHF.

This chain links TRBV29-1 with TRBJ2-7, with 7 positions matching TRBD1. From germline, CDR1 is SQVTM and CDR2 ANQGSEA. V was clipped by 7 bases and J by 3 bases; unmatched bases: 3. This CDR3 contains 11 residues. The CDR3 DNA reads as TGCAGCGCGGGACAGAGCTACGAGCAGTACTTC. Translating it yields CSAGQSYEQYF.

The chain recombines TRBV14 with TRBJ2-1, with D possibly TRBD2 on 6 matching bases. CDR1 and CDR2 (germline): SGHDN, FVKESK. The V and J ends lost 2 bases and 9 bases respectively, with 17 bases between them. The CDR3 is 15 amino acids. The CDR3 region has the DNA TGTGCCAGCAGCCAACGGGACTCGCTTTTGGGTGAGCAGTTCTTC. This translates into CASSQRDSLLGEQFF.

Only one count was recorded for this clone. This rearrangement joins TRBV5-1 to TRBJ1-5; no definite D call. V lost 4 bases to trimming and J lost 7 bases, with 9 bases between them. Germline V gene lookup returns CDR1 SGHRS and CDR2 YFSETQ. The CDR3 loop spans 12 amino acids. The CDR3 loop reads CASSPERQPQHF. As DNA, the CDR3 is TGCGCCAGCAGCCCGGAGCGGCAGCCCCAGCATTTT. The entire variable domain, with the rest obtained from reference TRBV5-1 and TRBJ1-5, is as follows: KAGVTQTPRYLIKTRGQQVTLSCSPISGHRSVSWYQQTPGQGLQFLFEYFSETQRNKGNFPGRFSGRQFSNSRSEMNVSTLELGDSALYLCASSPERQPQHFGDGTRLSIL.

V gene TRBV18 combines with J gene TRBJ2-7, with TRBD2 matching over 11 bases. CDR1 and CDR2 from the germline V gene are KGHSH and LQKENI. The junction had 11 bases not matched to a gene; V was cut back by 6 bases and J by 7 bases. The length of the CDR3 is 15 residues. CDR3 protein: CASSRLAGIEGEQYF. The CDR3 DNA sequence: TGTGCCAGCTCGCGACTAGCGGGGATTGAGGGGGAGCAGTACTTC.

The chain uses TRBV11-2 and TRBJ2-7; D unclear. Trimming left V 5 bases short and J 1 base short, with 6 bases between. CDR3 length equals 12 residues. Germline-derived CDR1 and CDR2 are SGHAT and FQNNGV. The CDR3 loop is CASSAASYEQYF. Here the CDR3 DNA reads TGTGCCAGCAGCGCGGCATCCTACGAGCAGTACTTC.